This T cell receptor (beta chain) was obtained from a study of OX40 agonist ivuxolimab in advanced cancers. Using immunoSEQ multiplex PCR, the repertoire was profiled, and TCRdb retains in-frame clones only, with some absent. The sample yields about 72,000 clones, 89% seen once. This CDR3 region has 14 residues. Trimming took 5 bases from V and 3 from J, leaving 11 bases between them. Germline loops: CDR1 MNHEY, CDR2 SMNVEV (reference sequence). This rearrangement joins TRBV27 to TRBJ1-5; possible D gene TRBD1, 5 bases. The sequence was collected from an adult with an advanced solid tumor such as melanoma, head and neck, liver or kidney cancer. Sample: CD4+ or CD8+ T cells sorted from blood, taken in a trial of the OX40 agonist ivuxolimab. The CDR3: CASSLGTVNQPQHF. CDR3 nucleotide sequence: TGTGCCAGCAGTCTCGGGACGGTCAATCAGCCCCAGCATTTT.